The 29 T cell receptor beta chains reported below all come from one sample, sequenced in a study of blood T cell repertoires in COVID-19. The method was immunoSEQ multiplex PCR; TCRdb's version includes in-frame clones alone and lacks a portion of them. The table shows about 480,000 clones, with 70% to 90% occurring only once. Sequences were obtained from peripheral blood. The receptors were sampled from a woman aged 45-65 years with COVID-19, enrolled during active disease.

V and J are TRBV5-6 and TRBJ1-6; possibly TRBD1 for D (5 bases). Per germline, CDR1 SGHDT and CDR2 YYEEEE. Trimming took 4 bases from V and 0 from J, leaving 11 bases between them. This CDR3 region has 16 residues. Here the CDR3 DNA reads TGTGCCAGCAGCGCTGACAGTAGCTCCTATAATTCACCCCTCCACTTT. This gives the protein CASSADSSSYNSPLHF.

J is TRBJ2-3 and V is TRBV5-1; D is ambiguous. Per germline, CDR1 SGHRS and CDR2 YFSETQ. The germline V and J ends were trimmed by 6 bases and 1 base, with 12 bases remaining between them. The CDR3 is 14 amino acids. CDR3 in amino acids: CASTVGAGTDTQYF. CDR3 bases: TGCGCCAGCACCGTCGGAGCCGGCACAGATACGCAGTATTTT. Full variable domain (missing parts from reference TRBV5-1 and TRBJ2-3): KAGVTQTPRYLIKTRGQQVTLSCSPISGHRSVSWYQQTPGQGLQFLFEYFSETQRNKGNFPGRFSGRQFSNSRSEMNVSTLELGDSALYLCASTVGAGTDTQYFGPGTRLTVL.

The V gene is TRBV24-1, the J gene TRBJ2-3; tentative D call: TRBD1 (9 bases). The CDR3 totals 20 residues. The V end lost 3 bases, the J end lost 2 bases, and 26 bases lay between the germline ends. Per germline, CDR1 KGHDR and CDR2 SFDVKD. The CDR3 loop is CATSDAGTGSGSTHTDTQYF. DNA of the CDR3: TGTGCCACCAGTGATGCCGGGACAGGGAGCGGGAGCACACACACAGATACGCAGTATTTT.

This chain links TRBV29-1 with TRBJ2-1; D remains unclear. The CDR3 totals 10 residues. V gave up 5 bases and J gave up 7 bases, with 6 bases separating them. Germline V lookup: CDR1 SQVTM, CDR2 ANQGSEA. CDR3 loop: CSVTENEQFF. The CDR3 DNA reads as TGCAGCGTTACTGAGAATGAGCAGTTCTTC.

The CDR3 DNA follows: TGCGCCAGCAGCTTCCCCACCCGCGGGGGACAGGTCTACGAGCAGTACTTC. Translated: CASSFPTRGGQVYEQYF. The J gene is TRBJ2-7, the V gene TRBV5-1, with a tentative D call TRBD1 (8 bases). The CDR3 loop spans 17 amino acids. V was pared by 2 bases and J by 3 bases, with 21 bases between. Germline assignment: CDR1 SGHRS and CDR2 YFSETQ.

This chain connects TRBV15 to TRBJ2-7, with D possibly matching TRBD2 (6 bases). Trimming took 0 bases from V and 1 from J, leaving 13 bases between them. The length of the CDR3 is 16 residues. Germline CDR1 reads LNHNV; CDR2 reads YYDKDF (reference sequence). This chain's CDR3 is CATSRDHLGTSYEQYF. The CDR3 region has the DNA TGTGCCACCAGCAGAGATCATTTGGGGACTTCCTACGAGCAGTACTTC.

This sequence joins TRBV4-1 and TRBJ1-2; tentative D call: TRBD1 (5 bases). Trimming shortened V by 8 bases and J by 4 bases, and 11 bases separated the two germline ends. This CDR3 contains 12 residues. Per germline, CDR1 MGHRA and CDR2 YSYEKL. CDR3 bases: TGCGCCAGCTCTGACGGGGGCTATGGCTACACCTTC. It encodes CASSDGGYGYTF.

The rearrangement joins TRBV27 to TRBJ2-1; 9 nucleotides align to TRBD2. The CDR3 has 15 amino acids. CDR1 and CDR2 (germline): MNHEY, SMNVEV (reference sequence). V lost 5 bases to trimming and J lost 8 bases; unmatched junction nucleotides: 10. DNA of the CDR3: TGTGCCAGCAGTAGTAGCGGGGGAATAACTCATGAGCAGTTCTTC. Translating gives CASSSSGGITHEQFF.

The chain couples TRBV18 to TRBJ2-4, with D possibly being TRBD1 (6 bases). CDR3 length: 15 residues. Germline-derived CDR1 and CDR2 are KGHSH and LQKENI. Trimming removed 1 base at V and 9 bases at J, with 16 bases between. The CDR3 spells CASSPQNGGQGIQYF. In nucleotides, the CDR3 is TGTGCCAGCTCACCACAAAATGGGGGCCAGGGCATTCAGTACTTC.

This clone is a singleton in its sample. The CDR3 DNA follows: TGTGCCAGCAGCCAAGTCTCTACCGTAGGTCTAGAAAACATTCAGTACTTC. Encoded protein: CASSQVSTVGLENIQYF. The chain uses TRBV4-2 and TRBJ2-4; D gene ambiguous. Germline CDR1 is LGHNA and CDR2 is YNFKEQ. The CDR3 is made up of 17 amino acids. V lost 1 base and J 5 bases, leaving 18 bases between the germline ends.

In this sample, this clone turned up a few times. The V gene is TRBV5-1, the J gene TRBJ2-2; no reliable D call. Trimming pared 0 bases from V and 0 bases from J, leaving 6 bases between. The germline V gene has CDR1 SGHRS and CDR2 YFSETQ. CDR3 length: 15 amino acids. The CDR3: CASSLDQANTGELFF. CDR3 in DNA: TGCGCCAGCAGCTTGGACCAGGCGAACACCGGGGAGCTGTTTTTT.

The chain joins TRBV19 to TRBJ1-4; the match to TRBD1 covers 7 bases. Trimming cost V 8 bases and J 4 bases; bases outside gene matches: 4. Per the germline V gene, CDR1 is LNHDA and CDR2 is SQIVND (reference sequence). The CDR3 consists of 13 residues. The CDR3 reads CASGGGLNEKLFF. DNA for the CDR3: TGTGCCAGTGGAGGGGGCCTTAATGAAAAACTGTTTTTT.

V and J are TRBV30 and TRBJ2-4; 11 nucleotides agree with TRBD2. Trimming took 0 bases from V and 9 from J; bases not matched to a gene: 4. The CDR3 spans 14 residues. CDR1 and CDR2 (germline): GTSNPN, SVGIG (reference sequence). Written as DNA, the CDR3 is TGTGCCTGGAGTGTACTAGCGGGGGTTGGCATTCAGTACTTC. Encoded protein: CAWSVLAGVGIQYF.

This chain links TRBV19 with TRBJ2-2, with 8 bases fitting TRBD1. The CDR3 is made up of 15 amino acids. J lost 2 bases, V lost 7 bases, and 6 bases had no gene match. Germline lookup yields CDR1 LNHDA and CDR2 SQIVND (reference sequence). CDR3 DNA: TGTGCCAGTACAACCGGGACAGGCAACACCGGGGAGCTGTTTTTT. This gives the protein CASTTGTGNTGELFF.

V and J are TRBV29-1 and TRBJ1-1, with D possibly matching TRBD1 (5 bases). V lost 4 bases to trimming and J lost 9 bases, with 12 bases between them. The germline V gene has CDR1 SQVTM and CDR2 ANQGSEA. The CDR3 length is 11 residues. The CDR3 loop is CSVVPRDKAFF. Here the CDR3 DNA reads TGCAGCGTTGTTCCCAGGGATAAAGCTTTCTTT.

V usage is TRBV5-1 and J usage is TRBJ2-6; 7 nucleotides match TRBD1. Per the germline V gene, CDR1 is SGHRS and CDR2 is YFSETQ. CDR3 size: 16 residues. Trimming cost V 8 bases and J 0 bases; bases outside gene matches: 8. CDR3 residues: CASRDSVLSGANVLTF. The DNA for the CDR3 is TGCGCCAGTAGGGACAGCGTTCTCTCTGGGGCCAACGTCCTGACTTTC.

This clone has more than one count but fewer than ten. The chain links TRBV7-8 to TRBJ2-7; no firm D call. CDR1 and CDR2 from the germline V gene are SGHVS and FQNEAQ. The V end was cut by 3 bases, the J end by 1 base, with 10 bases between. This CDR3 spans 14 amino acids. The CDR3 region is CASSFSDKSYEQYF. The CDR3 DNA follows: TGTGCCAGCAGCTTTTCTGACAAGTCCTACGAGCAGTACTTC.

The chain has TRBV5-4 and TRBJ2-7; tentative D call: TRBD2 (6 bases). The CDR3 consists of 15 residues. Germline assignment: CDR1 SGHNT and CDR2 YYREEE (reference sequence). The V and J ends lost 5 bases and 3 bases respectively, with 18 bases between them. CDR3 residues: CASRVGVSGVYEQYF. CDR3 sequence (DNA): TGTGCCAGCAGGGTGGGTGTTAGCGGAGTCTACGAGCAGTACTTC.

The chain couples TRBV6-5 to TRBJ1-2; a weak D match, TRBD1 (6 bases). Germline CDR1 and CDR2: MNHEY and SVGAGI. This CDR3 has 12 residues. Deletions cut 10 bases from V and 4 bases from J, with 13 bases between. CDR3 DNA sequence: TGTGCCATCCAACAGGGTCCCTATGGCTACACCTTC. Its translation is CAIQQGPYGYTF.

J is TRBJ2-7 and V is TRBV6-5; 10 bases map to TRBD1. CDR1 MNHEY and CDR2 SVGAGI come from the germline V gene. The CDR3 is made up of 14 amino acids. V shed 6 bases and J 5 bases; nucleotides not matched to a gene: 7. CDR3 amino acids: CASSYRDRGDEQYF. The CDR3 coding sequence is TGTGCCAGCAGCTACCGGGACAGGGGAGACGAGCAGTACTTC.

The CDR3 protein is CASSSYSGNTIYF. The CDR3 nucleotides are TGTGCCAGCAGCTCTTACTCTGGAAACACCATATATTTT. The J gene is TRBJ1-3, the V gene TRBV5-8; D gene uncertain. The CDR3 extends over 13 amino acids. Between the trimmed V and J ends, which lost 3 bases and 0 bases, there was a span of 4 bases. Germline V CDR1 and CDR2: SGHTS, YDEGEE.

J is TRBJ2-4 and V is TRBV12-3 or TRBV12-4; TRBD1 agrees at 9 bases. With 6 bases clipped from V and 8 bases from J, the junction kept 5 bases outside the gene matches. CDR3 size: 13 residues. The CDR3 here is CASRIQGADIQYF. CDR3 DNA sequence: TGTGCCAGCAGGATACAGGGGGCTGACATTCAGTACTTC.

This chain links TRBV6-5 with TRBJ2-1; D may be TRBD2 (6 bases). Germline CDR1 reads MNHEY; CDR2 reads SVGAGI. The CDR3 consists of 13 residues. V gave up 5 bases and J gave up 7 bases, with 12 bases separating them. The CDR3 bases are TGTGCCAGCAGTAGCCTGGGGGGTAATGAGCAGTTCTTC. Translating it yields CASSSLGGNEQFF.

The rearrangement joins TRBV5-1 to TRBJ2-2; possibly TRBD2 for D (6 bases). Trimming stripped 4 bases from V and 7 bases from J, with 23 bases between. The CDR3 length is 17 residues. The germline V gene encodes CDR1 SGHRS and CDR2 YFSETQ. Here the CDR3 reads CASSNPLSQGAGGELFF. The DNA of the CDR3 is TGCGCCAGCAGCAACCCCCTTAGCCAGGGAGCGGGCGGGGAGCTGTTTTTT.

The V and J genes are TRBV9 and TRBJ2-1; 11 bases align to TRBD2. The CDR3 runs 16 residues. Germline lookup yields CDR1 SGDLS and CDR2 YYNGEE. Unmatched junction bases numbered 6, after V lost 3 bases and J lost 4 bases. The CDR3 here is CASSEGLAGGYNEQFF. CDR3 in DNA: TGTGCCAGCAGCGAGGGGCTAGCGGGGGGTTACAATGAGCAGTTCTTC.

The chain employs TRBV5-6 and TRBJ1-5; a possible D gene is TRBD1 (6 bases). The CDR3 extends over 14 amino acids. Germline V gene lookup returns CDR1 SGHDT and CDR2 YYEEEE. Trimming removed 2 bases from V and 2 bases from J, with 8 bases in between. The CDR3 is CASSFRTGNQPQHF. In DNA form, the CDR3 reads TGTGCCAGCAGCTTTAGGACAGGCAATCAGCCCCAGCATTTT. Full variable domain (missing parts from reference TRBV5-6 and TRBJ1-5): DAGVTQSPTHLIKTRGQQVTLRCSPKSGHDTVSWYQQALGQGPQFIFQYYEEEERQRGNFPDRFSGHQFPNYSSELNVNALLLGDSALYLCASSFRTGNQPQHFGDGTRLSIL.

V and J are TRBV3-1 (or the pseudogene TRBV3-2) and TRBJ2-3; 11 bases are shared with TRBD2. CDR3 length equals 17 residues. The ends lost 5 bases at V and 2 bases at J; junction bases unmatched: 9. In germline, CDR1 is LGHDT, CDR2 YNNKEL (reference sequence). The CDR3 is CASSARLAGTSTDTQYF. The CDR3 DNA sequence: TGTGCCAGCAGCGCCCGACTAGCGGGAACTTCCACAGATACGCAGTATTTT.

The chain joins TRBV28 to TRBJ2-2, with D unresolved. Trimming removed 6 bases from V and 3 bases from J, with 2 bases in between. The germline V gene encodes CDR1 MDHEN and CDR2 SYDVKM. The CDR3 has 11 amino acids. CDR3 sequence reads: CASSYTGELFF. CDR3 DNA sequence: TGTGCCAGCAGCTACACCGGGGAGCTGTTTTTT.

CDR3 sequence reads: CASTESRGQETQYF. In nucleotides, the CDR3 is TGTGCCAGCACCGAATCTAGGGGCCAAGAGACCCAGTACTTC. The J gene is TRBJ2-5, the V gene TRBV7-8; D is perhaps TRBD1 (5 bases). Germline V gives CDR1 SGHVS, CDR2 FQNEAQ. With 7 bases removed from V and 1 base from J, the gap between germline ends came to 13 bases. The CDR3 has 14 amino acids.